This T cell receptor (beta chain) was observed in a study of T cells in women clearing cervical HPV infection. Study context: Case blood was drawn when the lesion was first found; control blood after infection became undetectable. For cases, blood was sampled a median approximately 150 days after lesion detection, interquartile range roughly 85 to 220 days.

Of note for this clone: An end of the junction differs from the germline gene, which may be a read error. From the germline J gene comes the end of the CDR3, since the read stops 3 residues before it.

This CDR3 comprises 15 residues. Germline values: CDR1 SQVTM, CDR2 ANQGSEA. Sequenced by immunoSEQ multiplex PCR; TCRdb stores in-frame clones only, minus some. This sample's table reports 40,000 to 55,000 clones. The receptor was derived from a woman between 18 and 75 years old with a cervical HPV16 infection that either progressed to CIN3+ or cleared (not recorded which). The specimen sequenced was blood buffy coat. The V gene is TRBV29-1, the J gene TRBJ2-3, with 8 nucleotides matching TRBD1. CDR3 DNA, as far as it was read: TGCGGCGTTATACCGGGACAGGAGAGCACAGATACG. The encoded protein is CGVIPGQESTDT. The whole CDR3 sequence reads CGVIPGQESTDTQYF.